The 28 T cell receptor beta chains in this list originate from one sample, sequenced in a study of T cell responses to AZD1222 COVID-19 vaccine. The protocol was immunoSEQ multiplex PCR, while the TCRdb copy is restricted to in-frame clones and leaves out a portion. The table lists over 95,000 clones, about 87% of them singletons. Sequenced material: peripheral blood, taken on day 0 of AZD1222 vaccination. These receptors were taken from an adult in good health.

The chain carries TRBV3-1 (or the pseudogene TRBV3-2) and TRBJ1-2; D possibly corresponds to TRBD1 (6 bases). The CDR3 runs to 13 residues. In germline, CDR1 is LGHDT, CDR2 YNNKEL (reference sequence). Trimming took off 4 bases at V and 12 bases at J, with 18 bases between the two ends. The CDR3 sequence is CASSLERAGAHTF. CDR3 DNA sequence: TGTGCCAGCAGCCTCGAACGAGCGGGGGCTCACACCTTC.

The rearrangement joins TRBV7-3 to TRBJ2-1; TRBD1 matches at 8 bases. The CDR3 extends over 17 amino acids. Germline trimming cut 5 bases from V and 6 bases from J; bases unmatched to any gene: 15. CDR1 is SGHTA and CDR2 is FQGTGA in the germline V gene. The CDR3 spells CASSPSAGTGLSNEQFF. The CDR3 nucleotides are TGTGCCAGCAGCCCTTCCGCCGGGACAGGCCTGAGCAATGAGCAGTTCTTC.

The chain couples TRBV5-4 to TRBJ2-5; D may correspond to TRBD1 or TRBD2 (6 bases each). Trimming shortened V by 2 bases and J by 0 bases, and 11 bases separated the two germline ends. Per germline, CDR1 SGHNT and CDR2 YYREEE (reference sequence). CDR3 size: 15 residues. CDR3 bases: TGTGCCAGCAGCTTCCCGAGGGGGGACCAAGAGACCCAGTACTTC. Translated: CASSFPRGDQETQYF.

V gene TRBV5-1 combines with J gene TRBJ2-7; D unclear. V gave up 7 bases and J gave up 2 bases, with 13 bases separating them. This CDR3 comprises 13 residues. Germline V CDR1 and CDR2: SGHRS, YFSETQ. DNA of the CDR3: TGCGCCAGCCGACCCGCCGACACCTACGAGCAGTACTTC. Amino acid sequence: CASRPADTYEQYF.

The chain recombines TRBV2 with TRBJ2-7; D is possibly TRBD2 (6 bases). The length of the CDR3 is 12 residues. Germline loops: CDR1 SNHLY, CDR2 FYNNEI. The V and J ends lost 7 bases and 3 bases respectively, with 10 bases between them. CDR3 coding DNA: TGTGCCAGCAAATGGGGAGGCTACGAGCAGTACTTC. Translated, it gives CASKWGGYEQYF.

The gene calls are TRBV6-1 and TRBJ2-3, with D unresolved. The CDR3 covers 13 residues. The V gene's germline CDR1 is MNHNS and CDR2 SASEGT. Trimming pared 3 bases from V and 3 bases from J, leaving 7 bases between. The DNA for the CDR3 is TGTGCCAGCAGTGACGGGTCGACAGATACGCAGTATTTT. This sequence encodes CASSDGSTDTQYF.

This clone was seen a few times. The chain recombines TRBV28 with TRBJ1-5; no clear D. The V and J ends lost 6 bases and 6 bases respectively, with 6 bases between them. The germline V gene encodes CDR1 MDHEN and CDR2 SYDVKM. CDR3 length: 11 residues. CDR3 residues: CASRGGQPQHF. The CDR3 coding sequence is TGTGCCAGCAGAGGAGGTCAGCCCCAGCATTTT. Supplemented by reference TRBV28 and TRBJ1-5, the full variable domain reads DVKVTQSSRYLVKRTGEKVFLECVQDMDHENMFWYRQDPGLGLRLIYFSYDVKMKEKGDIPEGYSVSREKKERFSLILESASTNQTSMYLCASRGGQPQHFGDGTRLSIL.

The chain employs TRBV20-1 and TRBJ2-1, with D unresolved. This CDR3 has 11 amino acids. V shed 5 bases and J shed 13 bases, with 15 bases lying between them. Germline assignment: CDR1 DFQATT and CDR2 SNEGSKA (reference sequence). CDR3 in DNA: TGCAGTGCTCACCCTTTGATCTCCCAGTTCTTC. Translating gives CSAHPLISQFF.

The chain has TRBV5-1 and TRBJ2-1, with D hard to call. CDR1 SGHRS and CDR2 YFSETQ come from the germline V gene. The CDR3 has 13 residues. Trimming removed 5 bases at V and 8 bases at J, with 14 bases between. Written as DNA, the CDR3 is TGCGCCAGCAGGGCATACAGCTCCCATGAGCAGTTCTTC. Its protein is CASRAYSSHEQFF.

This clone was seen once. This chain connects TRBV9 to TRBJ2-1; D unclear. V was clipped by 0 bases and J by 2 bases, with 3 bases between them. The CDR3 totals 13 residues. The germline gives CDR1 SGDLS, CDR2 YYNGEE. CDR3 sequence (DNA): TGTGCCAGCAGCGTAGGACCCTACAATGAGCAGTTCTTC. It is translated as CASSVGPYNEQFF.

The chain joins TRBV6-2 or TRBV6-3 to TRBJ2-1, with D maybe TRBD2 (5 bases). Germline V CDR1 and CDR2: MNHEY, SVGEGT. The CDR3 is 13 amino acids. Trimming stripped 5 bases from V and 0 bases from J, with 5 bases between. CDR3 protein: CASSGSSYNEQFF. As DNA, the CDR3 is TGTGCCAGCAGTGGGAGCTCCTACAATGAGCAGTTCTTC.

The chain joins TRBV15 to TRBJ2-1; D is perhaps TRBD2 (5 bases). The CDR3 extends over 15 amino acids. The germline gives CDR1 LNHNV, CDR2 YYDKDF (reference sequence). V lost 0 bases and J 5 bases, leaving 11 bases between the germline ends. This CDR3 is CATSRDVGKNNEQFF. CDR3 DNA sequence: TGTGCCACCAGCAGAGATGTCGGGAAGAACAATGAGCAGTTCTTC. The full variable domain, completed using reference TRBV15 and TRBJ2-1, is DAMVIQNPRYQVTQFGKPVTLSCSQTLNHNVMYWYQQKSSQAPKLLFHYYDKDFNNEADTPDNFQSRRPNTSFCFLDIRSPGLGDTAMYLCATSRDVGKNNEQFFGPGTRLTVL.

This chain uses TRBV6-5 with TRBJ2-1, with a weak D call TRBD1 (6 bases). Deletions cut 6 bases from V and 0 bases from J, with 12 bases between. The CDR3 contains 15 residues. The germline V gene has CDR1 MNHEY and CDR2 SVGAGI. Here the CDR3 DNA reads TGTGCCAGCAGCCTCGACAGGAGCTCCTACAATGAGCAGTTCTTC. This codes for CASSLDRSSYNEQFF.

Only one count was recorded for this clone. CDR3 sequence (DNA): TGTGCCATCAGTGGAGGGGCCCCTCTGAACACTGAAGCTTTCTTT. Translating it yields CAISGGAPLNTEAFF. The chain employs TRBV10-3 and TRBJ1-1; tentatively, D is TRBD1 (5 bases). This CDR3 has 15 residues. Per germline, CDR1 ENHRY and CDR2 SYGVKD. Trimming pared 4 bases from V and 0 bases from J, leaving 12 bases between.

CDR3 in DNA: TGTGCCAGCACCGGCGGGGTGTACAATGAGCAGTTCTTC. Amino acids: CASTGGVYNEQFF. The chain links TRBV12-3 or TRBV12-4 to TRBJ2-1, with D perhaps matching TRBD2 (6 bases). V was clipped by 7 bases and J by 4 bases, with 11 bases between them. This CDR3 is 13 amino acids long.

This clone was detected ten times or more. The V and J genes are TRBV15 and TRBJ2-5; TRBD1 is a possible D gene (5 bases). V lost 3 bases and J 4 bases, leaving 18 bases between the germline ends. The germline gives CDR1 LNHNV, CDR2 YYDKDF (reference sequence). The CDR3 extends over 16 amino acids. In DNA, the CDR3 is TGTGCCACCAGCAGGGACAAGTCCCCTCCGGGAGAGACCCAGTACTTC. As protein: CATSRDKSPPGETQYF.

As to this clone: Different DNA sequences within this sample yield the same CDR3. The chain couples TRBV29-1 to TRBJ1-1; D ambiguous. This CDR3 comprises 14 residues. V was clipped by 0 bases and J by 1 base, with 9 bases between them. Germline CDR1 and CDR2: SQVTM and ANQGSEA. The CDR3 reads CSVEEGNSNTEAFF. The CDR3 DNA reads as TGCAGCGTTGAAGAAGGTAATTCGAACACTGAAGCTTTCTTT.

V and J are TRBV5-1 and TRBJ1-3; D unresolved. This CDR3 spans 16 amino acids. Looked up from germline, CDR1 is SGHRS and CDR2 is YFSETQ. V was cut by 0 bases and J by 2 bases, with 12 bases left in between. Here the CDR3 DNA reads TGCGCCAGCAGCTTGGGGGTTTCGGGGACTGGAAACACCATATATTTT. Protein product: CASSLGVSGTGNTIYF.

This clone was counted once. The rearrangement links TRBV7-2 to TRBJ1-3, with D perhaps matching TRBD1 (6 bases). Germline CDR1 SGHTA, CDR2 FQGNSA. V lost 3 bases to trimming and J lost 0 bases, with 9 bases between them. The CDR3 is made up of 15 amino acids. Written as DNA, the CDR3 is TGTGCCAGCAGCTTCCAGGGGAGCTCTGGAAACACCATATATTTT. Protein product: CASSFQGSSGNTIYF.

The CDR3 protein is CAISGTVSHEQYF. CDR3 in DNA: TGTGCCATCAGTGGGACAGTAAGCCACGAGCAGTACTTC. This sequence joins TRBV10-3 and TRBJ2-7; D may be TRBD1 (6 bases). Trimming took 4 bases from V and 5 from J, leaving 12 bases between them. The CDR3 is 13 amino acids. Germline lookup yields CDR1 ENHRY and CDR2 SYGVKD.

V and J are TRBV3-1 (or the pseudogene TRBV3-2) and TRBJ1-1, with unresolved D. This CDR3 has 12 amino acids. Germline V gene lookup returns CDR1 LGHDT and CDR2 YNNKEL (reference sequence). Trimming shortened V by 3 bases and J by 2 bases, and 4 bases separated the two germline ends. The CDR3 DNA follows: TGTGCCAGCAGCCACCCCAACACTGAAGCTTTCTTT. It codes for CASSHPNTEAFF.

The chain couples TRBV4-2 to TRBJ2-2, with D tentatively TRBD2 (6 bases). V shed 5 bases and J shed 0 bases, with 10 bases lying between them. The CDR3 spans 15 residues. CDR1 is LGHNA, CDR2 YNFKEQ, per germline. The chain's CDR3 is CASSELASNTGELFF. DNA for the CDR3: TGTGCCAGCAGCGAACTAGCCTCGAACACCGGGGAGCTGTTTTTT.

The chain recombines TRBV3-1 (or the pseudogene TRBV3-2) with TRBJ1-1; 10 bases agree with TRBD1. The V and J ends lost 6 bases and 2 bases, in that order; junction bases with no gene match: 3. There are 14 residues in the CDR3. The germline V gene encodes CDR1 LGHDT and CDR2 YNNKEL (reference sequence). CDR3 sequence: CASRRQGANTEAFF. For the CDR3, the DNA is TGTGCCAGCAGGCGACAGGGGGCAAACACTGAAGCTTTCTTT.

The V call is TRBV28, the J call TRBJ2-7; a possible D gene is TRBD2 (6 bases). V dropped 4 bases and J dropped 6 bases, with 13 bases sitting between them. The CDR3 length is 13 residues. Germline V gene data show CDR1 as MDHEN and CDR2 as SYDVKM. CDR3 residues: CASSSGLPPEQYF. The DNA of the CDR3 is TGTGCCAGCAGTTCGGGACTTCCACCCGAGCAGTACTTC.

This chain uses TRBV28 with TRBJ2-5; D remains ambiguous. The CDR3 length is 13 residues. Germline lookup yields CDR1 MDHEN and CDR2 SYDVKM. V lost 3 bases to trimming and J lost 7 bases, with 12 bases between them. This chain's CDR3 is CASSFPSTATQYF. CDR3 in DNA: TGTGCCAGCAGTTTCCCGAGCACGGCGACCCAGTACTTC.

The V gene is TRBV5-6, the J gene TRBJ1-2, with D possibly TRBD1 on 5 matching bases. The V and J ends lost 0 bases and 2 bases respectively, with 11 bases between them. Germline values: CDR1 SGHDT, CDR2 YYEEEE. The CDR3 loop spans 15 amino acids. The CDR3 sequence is CASSLGGRANYGYTF. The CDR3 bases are TGTGCCAGCAGCTTGGGCGGCAGGGCAAACTATGGCTACACCTTC.

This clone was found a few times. The DNA for the CDR3 is TGTGCCAGCAGCCTAGACAAACAAGAGACCCAGTACTTC. Amino acids: CASSLDKQETQYF. V is TRBV7-2 and J is TRBJ2-5; D not certain. The CDR3 contains 13 residues. CDR1 is SGHTA, CDR2 FQGNSA, per germline. The V and J ends lost 5 bases and 2 bases respectively, with 9 bases between them.

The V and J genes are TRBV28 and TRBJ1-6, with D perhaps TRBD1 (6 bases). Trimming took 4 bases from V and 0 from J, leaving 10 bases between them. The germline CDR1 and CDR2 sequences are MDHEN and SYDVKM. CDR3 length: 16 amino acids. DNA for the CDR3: TGTGCCAGCAGTTCAACAGGGACCTCCTATAATTCACCCCTCCACTTT. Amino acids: CASSSTGTSYNSPLHF.